This T cell receptor beta chain appears in the sequencing data of a study of T cell responses to AZD1222 COVID-19 vaccine. Background on the study: Pooling covered second doses at about 4 or about 12 weeks.

This CDR3 has 14 residues. In germline, CDR1 is SGHTA, CDR2 FQGNSA. The V end lost 6 bases, the J end lost 4 bases, and 12 bases lay between the germline ends. Study-level findings and limits: Recipients of AZD1222 seropositive at baseline numbered only 5 or 6. Among the donors, most were white British and more were female, and clonal diversity was possibly underestimated. Increased Spike-specific TCR breadth and depth were observed after two AZD1222 doses.

Generated by immunoSEQ multiplex PCR, the TCRdb table keeps only in-frame clones and is missing some. The sample lists more than 85,000 clones, about 88% occurring once. Notes on this clone: Its specificity is not known.

This clonotype was sampled from an adult in good health. The sample here was peripheral blood, taken on day 0 of AZD1222 vaccination. The J gene is TRBJ2-2, the V gene TRBV7-2; D perhaps matches TRBD2 (5 bases). The CDR3 loop is CASRTLGSTGELFF. CDR3 nucleotides: TGTGCCAGCAGAACCCTAGGGAGCACCGGGGAGCTGTTTTTT.